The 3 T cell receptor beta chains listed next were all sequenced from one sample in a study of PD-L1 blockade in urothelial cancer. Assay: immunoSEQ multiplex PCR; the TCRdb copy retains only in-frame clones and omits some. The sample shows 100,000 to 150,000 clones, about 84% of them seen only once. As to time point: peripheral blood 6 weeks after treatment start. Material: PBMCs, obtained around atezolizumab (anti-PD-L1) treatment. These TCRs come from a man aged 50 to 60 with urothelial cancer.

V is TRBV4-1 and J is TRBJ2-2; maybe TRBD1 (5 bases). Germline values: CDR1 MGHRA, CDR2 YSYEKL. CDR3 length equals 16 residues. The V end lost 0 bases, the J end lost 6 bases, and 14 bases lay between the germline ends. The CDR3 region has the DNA TGCGCCAGCAGCCAAGATGTTGGACAAGTGTCCGGGGAGCTGTTTTTT. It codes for CASSQDVGQVSGELFF.

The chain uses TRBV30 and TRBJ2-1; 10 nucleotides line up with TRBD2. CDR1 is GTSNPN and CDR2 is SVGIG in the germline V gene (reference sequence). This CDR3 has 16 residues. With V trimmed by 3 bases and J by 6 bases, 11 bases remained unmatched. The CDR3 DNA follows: TGTGCCTGGAGCAGTGCGCCTAGCGGGAGATCCAATGAGCAGTTCTTC. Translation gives CAWSSAPSGRSNEQFF.

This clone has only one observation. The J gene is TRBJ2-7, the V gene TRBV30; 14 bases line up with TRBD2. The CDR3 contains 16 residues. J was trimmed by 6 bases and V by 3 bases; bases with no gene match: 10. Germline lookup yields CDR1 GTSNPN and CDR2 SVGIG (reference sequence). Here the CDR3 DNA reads TGTGCCTGGAGATTGCTTGGGACTAGCGGGAGTGGCGAGCAGTACTTC. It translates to CAWRLLGTSGSGEQYF.